The T cell receptor (beta chain) under discussion was sequenced for a study of blood T cell repertoires in COVID-19. About the research overall: The cDNA or gDNA used as material had been derived from T cells, B-cell-depleted T cells, or PBMCs.

From germline, CDR1 is MNHNS and CDR2 SASEGT. J gave up 0 bases and V 1 base, and 4 bases lay outside the gene matches. CDR3 length: 16 residues. This clone was observed a few times. Generated by immunoSEQ multiplex PCR, the TCRdb table keeps only in-frame clones and is missing some. The sample shows 100,000 or so clones, roughly 92% of them seen only once. V is TRBV6-1 and J is TRBJ1-1; 8 nucleotides align to TRBD1. Sequencing was performed on peripheral blood. This TCR was recovered from a woman aged 55-75 years with active COVID-19. CDR3 DNA: TGTGCCAGCAGTGAAGGGGACAGGCCCGTGAACACTGAAGCTTTCTTT. This sequence encodes CASSEGDRPVNTEAFF.